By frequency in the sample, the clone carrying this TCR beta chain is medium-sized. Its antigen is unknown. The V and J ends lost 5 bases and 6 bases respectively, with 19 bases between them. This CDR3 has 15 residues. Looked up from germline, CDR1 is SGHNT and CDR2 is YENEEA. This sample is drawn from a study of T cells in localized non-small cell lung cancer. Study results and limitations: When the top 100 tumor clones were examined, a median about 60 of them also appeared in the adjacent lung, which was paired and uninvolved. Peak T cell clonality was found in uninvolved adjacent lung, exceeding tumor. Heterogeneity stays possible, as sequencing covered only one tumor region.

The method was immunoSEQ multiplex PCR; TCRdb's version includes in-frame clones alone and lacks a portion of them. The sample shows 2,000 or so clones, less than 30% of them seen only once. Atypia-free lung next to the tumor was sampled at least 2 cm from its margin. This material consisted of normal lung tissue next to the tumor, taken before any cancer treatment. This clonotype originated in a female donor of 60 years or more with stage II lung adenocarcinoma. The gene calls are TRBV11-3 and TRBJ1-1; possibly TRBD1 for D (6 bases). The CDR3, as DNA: TGTGCCAGCAGCCCCCCTAACAGGGTACGGGCTGAAGCTTTCTTT. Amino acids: CASSPPNRVRAEAFF.